This T cell receptor beta chain was sequenced for a study of blood T cell repertoires in COVID-19. About the research overall: Acute and convalescent COVID-19 specimens originated in the United States, Italy and Spain. Sample material is recorded as cDNA or gDNA derived from T cells, B-cell-depleted T cells, or PBMCs.

Germline V gene data show CDR1 as SGHTA and CDR2 as FQGNSA. J was trimmed by 3 bases and V by 3 bases; bases with no gene match: 5. This CDR3 region has 15 residues. Per the study methods: The authors estimated nucleated cell counts from reference gene primer amplification. Using immunoSEQ multiplex PCR, the repertoire was profiled, and TCRdb retains in-frame clones only, with some absent. The DNA gave D and trimming, while V, J and clone size come from that table. The data hold approximately 89,000 clones, with 75% to 90% observed a single time. The chain employs TRBV7-2 and TRBJ2-7; 10 nucleotides align to TRBD1. This TCR came from a human donor in a cohort sampled during active COVID-19. Sequenced sample: peripheral blood. CDR3 DNA sequence: TGTGCCAGCAGCTTCGACAGGGGGCTTGGCTACGAGCAGTACTTC. Translating gives CASSFDRGLGYEQYF.